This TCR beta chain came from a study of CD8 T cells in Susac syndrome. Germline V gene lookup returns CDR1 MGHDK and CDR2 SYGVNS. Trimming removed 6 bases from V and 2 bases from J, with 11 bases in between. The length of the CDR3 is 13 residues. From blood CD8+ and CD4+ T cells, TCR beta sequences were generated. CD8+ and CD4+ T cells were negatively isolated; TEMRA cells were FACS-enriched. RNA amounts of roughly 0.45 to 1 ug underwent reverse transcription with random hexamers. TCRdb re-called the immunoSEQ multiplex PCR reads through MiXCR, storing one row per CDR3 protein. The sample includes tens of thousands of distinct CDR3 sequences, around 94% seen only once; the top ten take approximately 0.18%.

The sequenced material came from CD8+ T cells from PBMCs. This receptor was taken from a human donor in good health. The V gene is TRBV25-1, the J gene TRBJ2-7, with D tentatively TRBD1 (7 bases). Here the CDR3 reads CASSAGGTYEQYF. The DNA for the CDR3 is TGTGCCAGCAGCGCAGGGGGGACCTACGAGCAGTACTTC.